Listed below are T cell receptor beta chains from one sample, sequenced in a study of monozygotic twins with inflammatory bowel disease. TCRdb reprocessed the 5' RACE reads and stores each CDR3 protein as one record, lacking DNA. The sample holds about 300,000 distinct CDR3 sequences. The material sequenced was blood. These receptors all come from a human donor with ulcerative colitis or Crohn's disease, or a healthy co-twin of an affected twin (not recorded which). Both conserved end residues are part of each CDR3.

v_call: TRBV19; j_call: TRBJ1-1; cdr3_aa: CASSTDREEDAFF
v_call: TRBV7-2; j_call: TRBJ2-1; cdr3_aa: CASSLEGGAEEQFF
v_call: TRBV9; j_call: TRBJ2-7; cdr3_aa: CASSVTSGGVREQYF
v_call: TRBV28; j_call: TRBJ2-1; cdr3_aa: CASSFGLVNEQFF
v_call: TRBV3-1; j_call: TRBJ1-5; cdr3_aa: CASSQVPGDSNQPQHF
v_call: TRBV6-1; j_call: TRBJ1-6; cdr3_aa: CASQGQGGINSSPLHF
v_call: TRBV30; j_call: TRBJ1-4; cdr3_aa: CAWSQRGTGDSGKLFF
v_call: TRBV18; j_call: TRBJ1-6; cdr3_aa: CASSGSLDTNSPLHF
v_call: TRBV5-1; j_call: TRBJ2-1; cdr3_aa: CASSLAGGNEQFF
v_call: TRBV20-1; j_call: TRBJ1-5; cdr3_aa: CSALRGSNQPQHF